These T cell receptor beta chains were read from a single sample in a study of blood T cell repertoires in COVID-19. Clones were sequenced by immunoSEQ multiplex PCR, and TCRdb holds only the in-frame ones, with some missing. This repertoire shows about 74,000 clones, 70% to 90% found once; its top ten account for around 2%. The sample comprised peripheral blood. These receptors all stem from a woman older than 75 with active or convalescent COVID-19. The CDR3 runs from the conserved cysteine through the conserved F or W. Each record gives: V gene, J gene, CDR3 length, D gene, CDR3 protein. A D gene is named only where the DNA matches it firmly.

TRBV11-3	TRBJ2-7	15	TRBD2	CASSPYPEGGYEQYF
TRBV18	TRBJ1-2	16	TRBD1	CASSPLGQGGNYGYTF
TRBV6-4	TRBJ1-3	16	NA	CASNIKRDPRRNTIYF
TRBV11-2	TRBJ2-5	16	NA	CASSFFGGEYQETQYF
TRBV11-3	TRBJ1-5	19	TRBD1	CASIGLRDRGRKARQPQHF
TRBV27	TRBJ1-6	17	TRBD1	CATRALGQGFRDSPLHF
TRBV12-3/TRBV12-4	TRBJ2-1	13	TRBD2	CASRSSGRNEQFF
TRBV3-1/TRBV3-2	TRBJ2-7	14	NA	CASSPTGVRGEQYF
TRBV7-9	TRBJ2-2	15	TRBD2	CASSLSVAGTGELFF
TRBV2	TRBJ1-5	15	TRBD1	CASTGDRGGNQPQHF
TRBV3-1/TRBV3-2	TRBJ1-1	15	NA	CASSPYGQSNTEAFF
TRBV19	TRBJ2-7	15	TRBD1	CASSAPRTGGFEQYF
TRBV19	TRBJ2-7	13	NA	CASSMSGDTEQYF
TRBV29-1	TRBJ1-2	12	NA	CSVDRANYGYTF
TRBV20-1	TRBJ2-3	11	NA	CSALRRDTQYF
TRBV7-2	TRBJ1-1	14	NA	CASSLGAGGAEAFF
TRBV7-2	TRBJ1-3	17	NA	CASSLATYPGVGNTIYF
TRBV5-1	TRBJ2-7	13	NA	CASSLQGTYEQYF
TRBV7-2	TRBJ1-1	17	NA	CASPPGGHINGYTEAFF
TRBV2	TRBJ2-5	12	NA	CASTGDQETQYF
TRBV5-1	TRBJ1-1	15	TRBD1	CASSLWTGANTEAFF
TRBV5-1	TRBJ2-3	13	TRBD1	CASGDRVTDTQYF
TRBV5-6	TRBJ2-7	14	TRBD1	CASSPGTGLREQYF
TRBV3-1/TRBV3-2	TRBJ1-4	14	NA	CASSRQAFNEKLFF
TRBV7-6	TRBJ2-3	16	TRBD1	CASSFPAAGGVDTQYF
TRBV11-2	TRBJ1-2	14	NA	CASTLTQVGYGYTF
TRBV7-9	TRBJ1-2	13	NA	CASSLAAGEGYTF
TRBV7-2	TRBJ2-1	16	TRBD2	CASSLAVSSGVARQFF
TRBV18	TRBJ1-4	15	TRBD1	CASSPRDSYNEKLFF